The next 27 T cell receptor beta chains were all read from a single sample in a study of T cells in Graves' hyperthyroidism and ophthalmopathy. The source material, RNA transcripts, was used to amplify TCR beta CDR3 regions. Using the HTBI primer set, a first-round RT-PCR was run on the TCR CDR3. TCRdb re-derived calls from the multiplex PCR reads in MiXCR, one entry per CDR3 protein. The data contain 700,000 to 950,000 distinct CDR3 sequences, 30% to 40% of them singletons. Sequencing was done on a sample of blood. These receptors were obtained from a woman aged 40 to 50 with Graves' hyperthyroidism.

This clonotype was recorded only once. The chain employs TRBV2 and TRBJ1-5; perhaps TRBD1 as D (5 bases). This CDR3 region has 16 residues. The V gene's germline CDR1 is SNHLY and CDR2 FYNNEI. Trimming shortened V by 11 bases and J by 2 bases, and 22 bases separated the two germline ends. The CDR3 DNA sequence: TGTGCCGGCCAGCAAATGGGGGGTGCGGGCAATCAGCCCCAGCATTTT. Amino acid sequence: CAGQQMGGAGNQPQHF.

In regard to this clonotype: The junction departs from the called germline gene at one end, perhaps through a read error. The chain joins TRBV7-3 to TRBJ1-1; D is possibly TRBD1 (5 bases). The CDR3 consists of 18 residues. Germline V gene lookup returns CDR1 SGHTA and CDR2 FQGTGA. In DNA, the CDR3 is TGCGCCAGCAGCCAAGATCGGATACGCGAACAGGCCAACACTGAAGCTTCCTTT. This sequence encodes CASSQDRIREQANTEASF.

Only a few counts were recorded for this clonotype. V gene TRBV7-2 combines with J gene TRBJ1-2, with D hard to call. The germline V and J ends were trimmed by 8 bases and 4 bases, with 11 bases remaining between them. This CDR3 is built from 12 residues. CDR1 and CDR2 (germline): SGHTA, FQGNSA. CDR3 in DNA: TGTGCCAGCGGAAGCGTTAGCTATGGCTACACCTTC. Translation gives CASGSVSYGYTF.

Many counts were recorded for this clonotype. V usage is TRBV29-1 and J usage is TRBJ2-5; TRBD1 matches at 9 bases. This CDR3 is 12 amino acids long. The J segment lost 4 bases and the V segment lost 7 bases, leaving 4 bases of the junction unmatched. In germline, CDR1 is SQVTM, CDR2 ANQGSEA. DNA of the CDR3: TGCAGCGGGGACAGGGCTGGAGAGACCCAGTACTTC. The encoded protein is CSGDRAGETQYF.

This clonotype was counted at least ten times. In nucleotides, the CDR3 is TGTGCCACCGGGACAGGGAACTATGGCTACACCTTC. Its protein product is CATGTGNYGYTF. This chain links TRBV24-1 with TRBJ1-2, with TRBD1 matching 9 bases. After removal of 9 bases from V and 2 bases from J, the junction contained 0 bases not matched to a gene. Germline values: CDR1 KGHDR, CDR2 SFDVKD. The CDR3 has 12 residues.

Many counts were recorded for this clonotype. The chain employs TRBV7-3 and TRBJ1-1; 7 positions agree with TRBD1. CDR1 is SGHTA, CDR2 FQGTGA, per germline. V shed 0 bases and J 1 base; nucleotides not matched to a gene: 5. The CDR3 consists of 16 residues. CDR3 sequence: CASSLTGGSPNTEAFF. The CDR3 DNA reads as TGTGCCAGCAGCTTAACAGGGGGCTCTCCGAACACTGAAGCTTTCTTT.

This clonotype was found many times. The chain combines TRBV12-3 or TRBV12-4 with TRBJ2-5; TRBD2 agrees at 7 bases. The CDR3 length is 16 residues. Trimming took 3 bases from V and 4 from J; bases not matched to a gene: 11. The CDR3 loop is CASSFIPAGMGETQYF. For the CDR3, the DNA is TGTGCCAGCAGTTTTATCCCAGCGGGGATGGGAGAGACCCAGTACTTC.

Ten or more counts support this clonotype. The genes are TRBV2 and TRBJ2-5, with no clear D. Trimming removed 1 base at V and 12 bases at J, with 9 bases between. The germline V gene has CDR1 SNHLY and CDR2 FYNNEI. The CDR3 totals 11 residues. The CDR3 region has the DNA TGTGCCAGCAGTGAAGGTCGAGACAAGTACTTC. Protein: CASSEGRDKYF.

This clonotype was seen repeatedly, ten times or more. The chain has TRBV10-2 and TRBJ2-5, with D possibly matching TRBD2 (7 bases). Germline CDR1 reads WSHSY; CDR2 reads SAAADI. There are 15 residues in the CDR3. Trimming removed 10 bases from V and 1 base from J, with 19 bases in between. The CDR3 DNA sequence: TGCGCCACCCATGGCGGGGGCGAGGTCCAAGAGACCCAGTACTTC. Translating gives CATHGGGEVQETQYF.

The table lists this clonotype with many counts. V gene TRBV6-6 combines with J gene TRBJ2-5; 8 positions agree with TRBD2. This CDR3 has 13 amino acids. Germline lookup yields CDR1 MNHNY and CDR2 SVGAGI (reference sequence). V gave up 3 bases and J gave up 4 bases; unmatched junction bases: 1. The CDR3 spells CASSYSGAETQYF. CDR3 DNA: TGTGCCAGCAGTTATAGCGGGGCAGAGACCCAGTACTTC.

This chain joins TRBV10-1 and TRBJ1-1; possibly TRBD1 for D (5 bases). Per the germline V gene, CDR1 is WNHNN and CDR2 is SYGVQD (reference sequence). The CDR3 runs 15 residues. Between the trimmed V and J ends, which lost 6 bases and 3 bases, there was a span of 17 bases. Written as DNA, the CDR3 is TGCGCCAGCAGCCGGGGGGGGTCGGAGGACACTGAAGCTTTCTTT. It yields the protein CASSRGGSEDTEAFF.

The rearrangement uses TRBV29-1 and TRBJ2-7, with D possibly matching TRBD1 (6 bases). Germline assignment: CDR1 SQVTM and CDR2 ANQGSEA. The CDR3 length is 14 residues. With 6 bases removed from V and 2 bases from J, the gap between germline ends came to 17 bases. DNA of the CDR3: TGCAGCGTCCGGGACGGGACACCTACCTACGAGCAGTACTTC. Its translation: CSVRDGTPTYEQYF.

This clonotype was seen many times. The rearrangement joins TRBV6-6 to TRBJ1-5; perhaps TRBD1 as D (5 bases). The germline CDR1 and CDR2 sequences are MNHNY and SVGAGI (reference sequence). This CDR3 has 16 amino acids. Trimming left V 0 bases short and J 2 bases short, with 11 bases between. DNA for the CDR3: TGTGCCAGCAGTTACTCCCAGGGAGTCGGCAATCAGCCCCAGCATTTT. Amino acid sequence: CASSYSQGVGNQPQHF.

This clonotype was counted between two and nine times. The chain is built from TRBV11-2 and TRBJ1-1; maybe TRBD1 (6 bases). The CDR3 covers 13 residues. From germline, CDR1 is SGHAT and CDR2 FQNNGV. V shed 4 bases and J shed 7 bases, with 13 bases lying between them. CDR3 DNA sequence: TGTGCCAGCAGCTCCTCACAGGGTAATGAAGCTTTCTTT. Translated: CASSSSQGNEAFF.

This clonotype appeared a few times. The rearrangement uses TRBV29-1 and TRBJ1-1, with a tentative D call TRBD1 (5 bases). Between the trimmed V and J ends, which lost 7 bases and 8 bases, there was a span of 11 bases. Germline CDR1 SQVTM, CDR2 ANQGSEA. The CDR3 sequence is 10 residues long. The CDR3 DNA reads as TGCAGCGGACACCGGGACGAAGCTTTCTTT. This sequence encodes CSGHRDEAFF.

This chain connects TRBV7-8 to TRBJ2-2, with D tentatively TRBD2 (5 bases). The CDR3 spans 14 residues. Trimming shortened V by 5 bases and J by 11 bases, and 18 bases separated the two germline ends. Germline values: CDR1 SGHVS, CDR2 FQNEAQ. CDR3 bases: TGTGCCAGCAGCCGGGGTCGTGTCGCCGACGAGCTGTTTTTT. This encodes CASSRGRVADELFF.

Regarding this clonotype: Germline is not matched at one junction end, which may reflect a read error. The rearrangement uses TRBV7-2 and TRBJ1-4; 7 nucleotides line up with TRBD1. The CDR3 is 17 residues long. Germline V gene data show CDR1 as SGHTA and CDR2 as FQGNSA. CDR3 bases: TGCGCCAGCAGCTTGGGACAGCCAACGGCAACTAATGAAAAACTGTTTTTT. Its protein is CASSLGQPTATNEKLFF.

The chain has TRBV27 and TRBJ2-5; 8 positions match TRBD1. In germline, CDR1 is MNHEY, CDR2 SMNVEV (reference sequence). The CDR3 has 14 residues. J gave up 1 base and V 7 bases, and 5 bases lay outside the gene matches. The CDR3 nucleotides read TGTGCCAGCAACTCCGGACAGGGCCAAGAGACCCAGTACTTC. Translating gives CASNSGQGQETQYF.

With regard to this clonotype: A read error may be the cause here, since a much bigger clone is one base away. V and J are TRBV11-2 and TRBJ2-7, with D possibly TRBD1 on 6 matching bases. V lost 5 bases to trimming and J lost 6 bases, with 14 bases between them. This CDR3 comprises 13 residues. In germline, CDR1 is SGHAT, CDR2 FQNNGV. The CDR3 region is CASSKPTGLEQYF. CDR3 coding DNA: TGTGCCAGCAGCAAACCAACAGGGCTCGAGCAGTACTTC.

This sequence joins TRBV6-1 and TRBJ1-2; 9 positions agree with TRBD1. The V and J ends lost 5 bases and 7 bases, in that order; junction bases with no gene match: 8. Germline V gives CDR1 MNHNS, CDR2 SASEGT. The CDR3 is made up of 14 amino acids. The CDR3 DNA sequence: TGTGCCAGCAGTACCACCGGGACAGGGTTTGGCTACACCTTC. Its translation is CASSTTGTGFGYTF.

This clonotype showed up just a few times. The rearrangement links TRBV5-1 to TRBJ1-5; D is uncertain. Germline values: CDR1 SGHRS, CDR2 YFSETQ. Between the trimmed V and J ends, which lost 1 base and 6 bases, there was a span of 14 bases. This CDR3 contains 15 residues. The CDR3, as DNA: TGCGCCAGCAGCTTGTCTCCGCTCGCGGGTCAGCCCCAGCATTTT. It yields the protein CASSLSPLAGQPQHF.

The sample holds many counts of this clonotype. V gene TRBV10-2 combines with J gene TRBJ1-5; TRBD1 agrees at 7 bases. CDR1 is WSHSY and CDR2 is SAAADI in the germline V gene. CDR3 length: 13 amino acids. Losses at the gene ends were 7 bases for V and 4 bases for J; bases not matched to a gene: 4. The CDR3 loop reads CASKDRTNQPQHF. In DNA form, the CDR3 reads TGCGCCAGCAAGGACAGGACAAATCAGCCCCAGCATTTT.

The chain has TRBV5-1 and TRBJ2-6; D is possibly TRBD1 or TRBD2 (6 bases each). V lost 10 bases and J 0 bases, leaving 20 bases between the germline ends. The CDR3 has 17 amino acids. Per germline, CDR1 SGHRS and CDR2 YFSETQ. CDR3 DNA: TGCGCCGGCGCTCCGGGGGCGACATCCTCTGGGGCCAACGTCCTGACTTTC. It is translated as CAGAPGATSSGANVLTF.

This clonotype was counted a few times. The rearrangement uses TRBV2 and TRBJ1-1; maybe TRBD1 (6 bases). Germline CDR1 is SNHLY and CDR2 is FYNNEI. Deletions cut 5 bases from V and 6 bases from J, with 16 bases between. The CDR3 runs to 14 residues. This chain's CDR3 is CASSSQGPKAEAFF. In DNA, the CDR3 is TGTGCCAGCAGTTCTCAGGGGCCCAAGGCTGAAGCTTTCTTT. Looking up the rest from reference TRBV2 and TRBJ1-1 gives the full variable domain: EPEVTQTPSHQVTQMGQEVILRCVPISNHLYFYWYRQILGQKVEFLVSFYNNEISEKSEIFDDQFSVERPDGSNFTLKIRSTKLEDSAMYFCASSSQGPKAEAFFGQGTRLTVV.

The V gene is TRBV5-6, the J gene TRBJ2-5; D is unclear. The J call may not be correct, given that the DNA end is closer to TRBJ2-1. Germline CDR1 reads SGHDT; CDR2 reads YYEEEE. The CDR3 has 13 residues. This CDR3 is CASSLVSGYEQFF. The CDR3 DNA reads TGTGCCAGCAGCTTGGTTTCGGGCTATGAGCAGTTCTTC.

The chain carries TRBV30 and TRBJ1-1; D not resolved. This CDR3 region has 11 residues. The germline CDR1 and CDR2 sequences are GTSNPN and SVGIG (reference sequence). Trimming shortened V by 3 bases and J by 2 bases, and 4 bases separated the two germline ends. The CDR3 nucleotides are TGTGCCTGGAGATTTAACACTGAAGCTTTCTTT. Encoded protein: CAWRFNTEAFF.

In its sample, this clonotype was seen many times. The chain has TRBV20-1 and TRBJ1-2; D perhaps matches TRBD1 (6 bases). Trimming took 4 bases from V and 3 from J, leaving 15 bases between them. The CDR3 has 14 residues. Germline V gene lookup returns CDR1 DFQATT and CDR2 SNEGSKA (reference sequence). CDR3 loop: CSANTGILHYGYTF. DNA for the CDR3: TGCAGTGCTAACACAGGGATTCTCCACTATGGCTACACCTTC.